Included here is one T cell receptor (beta chain) sequence, with context. Its cognate antigen is unknown. This entry comes from a study of PD-1 blockade in classical Hodgkin lymphoma. General observations from the study: Baseline TCR diversity was reportedly lower in newly diagnosed patients than in healthy donors. It was reported as lower still in relapsed/refractory patients.

The time point denotes: cycle 4 day 1 (C4D1), after about 6 weeks of nivolumab. Every patient relapsed after autologous stem cell transplantation, and brentuximab vedotin exposure varied. Sequencing was performed with immunoSEQ multiplex PCR; in TCRdb, only in-frame clones are kept and a portion is missing. The sample contains 13,000 or so clones, approximately 78% of which appear only once. V was pared by 3 bases and J by 3 bases, with 8 bases between. Germline V lookup: CDR1 SGHTA, CDR2 FQGTGA. The CDR3 runs 13 residues. The sequence came from a human donor with classical Hodgkin lymphoma. Specimen: peripheral blood mononuclear cells (PBMCs), collected before the fourth cycle of nivolumab. The chain recombines TRBV7-3 with TRBJ1-1; a possible D gene is TRBD1 (6 bases). This CDR3 is CASSLRGDTEAFF. In DNA, the CDR3 is TGTGCCAGCAGCTTGAGGGGGGACACTGAAGCTTTCTTT. Supplemented by reference TRBV7-3 and TRBJ1-1, the full variable domain reads GAGVSQTPSNKVTEKGKYVELRCDPISGHTALYWYRQSLGQGPEFLIYFQGTGAADDSGLPNDRFFAVRPEGSVSTLKIQRTERGDSAVYLCASSLRGDTEAFFGQGTRLTVV.